This TCR beta chain was profiled in a study of early T cells in non-severe SARS-CoV-2 infection. The wider study: Sequencing of bulk RNA from unsorted whole blood was done, without chain pairing. Regarding the study as a whole: A preference for anti-spike CD8 responses marked VDJdb matching, which missed private and CD4 specificities.

Germline lookup yields CDR1 SGHTA and CDR2 FQGNSA. The germline V and J ends were trimmed by 5 bases and 8 bases, with 4 bases remaining between them. The CDR3 is 11 amino acids. This clonotype was detected a few times. The antigen is not known. The TCR library protocol was used to attach unique molecular identifiers. These identifiers were attached to individual cDNA molecules. Using its own MiXCR run on the 5' RACE reads, TCRdb lists one record per CDR3 protein. The sample lists more than 65,000 distinct CDR3 sequences, around 12% occurring once. Sequencing was performed on whole blood, taken at baseline. The chain links TRBV7-2 to TRBJ1-6; D remains unclear. This receptor was taken from an adult who was a healthcare worker with PCR-confirmed SARS-CoV-2 infection or an uninfected control (not recorded which). The CDR3 coding sequence is TGTGCCAGCAGCCGAGATTCACCCCTCCACTTT. The encoded protein is CASSRDSPLHF.